Below, one T cell receptor beta chain is given with its context. Sequencing templates came from extracted RNA that was reverse transcribed into cDNA. Data came from immunoSEQ multiplex PCR; TCRdb stores just in-frame clones and leaves some out. The sample has about 190,000 clones, roughly three fifths seen once. This entry is derived from a study of CD8+ T cells in alopecia areata. V shed 6 bases and J 2 bases; nucleotides not matched to a gene: 3. In germline, CDR1 is SQVTM, CDR2 ANQGSEA. This CDR3 spans 13 amino acids. This sample's treatment: oral pan-JAK inhibitor, 5-10 mg twice daily. V is TRBV29-1 and J is TRBJ1-2, with 10 bases fitting TRBD1. The TCR sequence derives from a human donor with alopecia areata. Sequences were derived from CD4+ T cells sorted from blood, sampled at week 4, from a patient treated with tofacitinib. CDR3 in amino acids: CSVWGQGNYGYTF. CDR3 DNA: TGCAGCGTGTGGGGACAGGGGAACTATGGCTACACCTTC. Together with reference TRBV29-1 and TRBJ1-2, the CDR3 gives the full variable domain: SAVISQKPSRDICQRGTSLTIQCQVDSQVTMMFWYRQQPGQSLTLIATANQGSEATYESGFVIDKFPISRPNLTFSTLTVSNMSPEDSSIYLCSVWGQGNYGYTFGSGTRLTVV.